Here is one T cell receptor (delta chain) with its context. TCRdb re-called the reads with CATT. The sample has about 11,000 delta-chain clones, about 8.7% seen once. The data are from a study of gamma-delta chains in newborns, infants, children. At the level of the study: Microbial exposure reportedly drives polyclonal innate γδ T cell expansion after birth.

V dropped 5 bases and J dropped 9; count of bases not matched to a gene: 20. The CDR3 is 16 amino acids. Germline lookup yields CDR1 TVYSNPD and CDR2 GDNSRS (reference sequence). V gene TRDV3 combines with J gene TRDJ1; TRDD3 agrees at 11 bases. TCRdb lists no J gene, so it was determined here by aligning the DNA to germline. The source material was blood. The clonotype was recovered from a child who was a newborn, infant or young child, either healthy, febrile or measles-vaccinated (not recorded which). Here the CDR3 DNA reads TGTGCCCTCACCCCCTCACTGGGGGATAACGATAGTGAACTCATCTTT. Protein sequence: CALTPSLGDNDSELIF.